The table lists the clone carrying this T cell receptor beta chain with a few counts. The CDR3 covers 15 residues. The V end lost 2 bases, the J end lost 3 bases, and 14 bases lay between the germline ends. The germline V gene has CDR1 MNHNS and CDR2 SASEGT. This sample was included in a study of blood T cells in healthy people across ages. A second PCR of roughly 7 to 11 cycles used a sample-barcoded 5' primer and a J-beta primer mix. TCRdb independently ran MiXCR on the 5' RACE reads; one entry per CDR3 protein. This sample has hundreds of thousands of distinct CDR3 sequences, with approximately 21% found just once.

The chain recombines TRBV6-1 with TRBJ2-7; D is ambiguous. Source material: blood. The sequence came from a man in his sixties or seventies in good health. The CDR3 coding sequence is TGTGCCAGCAGTGAATCCCCTTGGGATTACTACGAGCAGTACTTC. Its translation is CASSESPWDYYEQYF.